This TCR beta chain comes out of a study of blood T cells in healthy people across ages. Regarding the study as a whole: Unknown CMV status may confound age-related changes in expanded clones.

A second PCR of 7 to 11 cycles used a sample-barcoded 5' primer and a J-beta primer mix. TCRdb ran MiXCR on the 5' RACE reads and lists one entry per CDR3 protein. The sample contains some 930,000 distinct CDR3 sequences, under 35% of which appear only once. CDR1 SQVTM and CDR2 ANQGSEA come from the germline V gene. The length of the CDR3 is 13 residues. Between the trimmed V and J ends, which lost 6 bases and 1 base, there was a span of 12 bases. This clonotype showed up just a few times. Its antigen remains unknown. These sequences were also reported in another study, on T cells of mothers and their children.

Sample: blood. V is TRBV29-1 and J is TRBJ1-2; D is perhaps TRBD1 (6 bases). This receptor was obtained from a woman aged 40 to 50 in good health. The CDR3 coding sequence is TGCAGCGTCAGGACAGCGAATAACTATGGCTACACCTTC. This gives the protein CSVRTANNYGYTF.